The TCR beta chain described here comes from a study of CD8 T cells in ankylosing spondylitis. MiXCR, applied by TCRdb to the 5' RACE reads, yields one record per CDR3 protein. Of about 33,000 distinct CDR3 sequences listed, 13% to 15% are singletons. Findings and limits, study-wide: A subset of motif variants has previously been described in the synovial fluid and blood of reactive arthritis. Ankylosing spondylitis blood appeared to carry a characteristic TCR beta motif of seven to nine highly homologous variants.

With respect to this clonotype: What it binds is not known.

The V end was cut by 2 bases, the J end by 2 bases, with 16 bases between. The CDR3 is 17 amino acids. CDR1 is MNHEY and CDR2 is SVGEGT in the germline V gene. The source of this sequence is a male donor with ankylosing spondylitis or in good health (not recorded which). The chain is built from TRBV6-2 or TRBV6-3 and TRBJ1-3; weak D call: TRBD1 (6 bases). The sample was blood. The CDR3 sequence: CASSYRPPGATGNTIYF. CDR3 coding DNA: TGTGCCAGCAGTTACCGCCCCCCGGGGGCGACTGGAAACACCATATATTTT.